This T cell receptor beta chain appears in the sequencing data of a study of blood T cell repertoires in COVID-19. Study-level background: T cells, B-cell-depleted T cells, or PBMCs supplied cDNA or gDNA.

The ends were cut back, 4 bases at V and 10 bases at J, with 9 bases in the middle. Germline values: CDR1 SGHNT, CDR2 YYREEE (reference sequence). The CDR3 contains 11 residues. Per the original data handling: Amplification of reference gene primers was used by the study to estimate nucleated cell counts. The data were produced by immunoSEQ multiplex PCR, yet TCRdb's version contains in-frame clones alone and is incomplete. V and J calls and clone size are copied from that table; D and trimming were computed from the DNA. This table has about 290,000 clones, roughly 91% appearing once. Patients of the Seattle cohort, enrolled during active infection, were followed longitudinally.

Specimen: peripheral blood. V and J are TRBV5-4 and TRBJ2-1; no clear D gene. The sequence derives from a woman aged 25 to 39 with COVID-19, enrolled during active disease. The CDR3 region is CASSLDQEQFF. In nucleotides, the CDR3 is TGTGCCAGCAGCCTGGACCAGGAGCAGTTCTTC.